The 17 T cell receptor beta chains listed next were all sequenced from one sample in a study of blood T cells in healthy people across ages. A sample-barcoded 5' primer and a J-beta primer mix were used in a second PCR of roughly 7 to 11 cycles. MiXCR, run by TCRdb on the 5' RACE reads, gives a single entry per CDR3 protein. The sample has 1 million to 1.2 million distinct CDR3 sequences; 30% to 40% are singletons. The specimen sequenced was blood. Source of these receptors: a man in his late teens or twenties in good health.

In its sample, this clonotype was seen a few times. This chain joins TRBV3-1 and TRBJ2-3; D is possibly TRBD2 (6 bases). Trimming removed 0 bases from V and 11 bases from J, with 12 bases in between. Germline V gene lookup returns CDR1 LGHDT and CDR2 YNNKEL (reference sequence). This CDR3 is 13 amino acids long. CDR3 bases: TGTGCCAGCAGCCAAGACGTACTAGCCGGGCAGTATTTT. Its protein product is CASSQDVLAGQYF.

The genes are TRBV6-5 and TRBJ2-4; D is uncertain. Germline-derived CDR1 and CDR2 are MNHEY and SVGAGI. The CDR3 sequence is 13 residues long. V was pared by 0 bases and J by 11 bases, with 11 bases between. As DNA, the CDR3 is TGTGCCAGCAGTTACTCATCTGCTGGGGTTCAGTACTTC. This gives the protein CASSYSSAGVQYF.

This clonotype has a handful of counts. The chain links TRBV4-3 to TRBJ2-5; TRBD2 is a possible D gene (6 bases). Germline loops: CDR1 LGHNA, CDR2 YSLEER. The CDR3 has 15 residues. The V and J ends lost 5 bases and 1 base respectively, with 14 bases between them. CDR3 sequence reads: CASSDIWRGQETQYF. The CDR3 DNA sequence: TGCGCCAGCAGCGATATCTGGCGGGGCCAAGAGACCCAGTACTTC.

This clonotype was observed a few times. The rearrangement links TRBV2 to TRBJ2-7, with a tentative D call TRBD2 (5 bases). Trimming pared 4 bases from V and 4 bases from J, leaving 11 bases between. The germline CDR1 and CDR2 sequences are SNHLY and FYNNEI. The CDR3 is made up of 13 amino acids. The chain's CDR3 is CASSVGRTYEQYF. For the CDR3, the DNA is TGTGCCAGCAGTGTCGGCCGGACTTACGAGCAGTACTTC.

This clonotype has a single count. The rearrangement links TRBV27 to TRBJ2-7; no clear D. The CDR3 is 13 residues long. V lost 6 bases, J lost 1 base, and 10 bases lay in between. Germline V lookup: CDR1 MNHEY, CDR2 SMNVEV (reference sequence). The CDR3, as DNA: TGTGCCAGCAGACGGACGGTATCCTACGAGCAGTACTTC. It yields the protein CASRRTVSYEQYF.

The gene calls are TRBV27 and TRBJ1-1; TRBD1 aligns across 11 bases. The V gene's germline CDR1 is MNHEY and CDR2 SMNVEV (reference sequence). The CDR3 is made up of 19 amino acids. Trimming at V came to 0 bases and at J to 2 bases, leaving 11 bases not matched to a gene. CDR3 sequence reads: CASSLSVSDRGLVNTEAFF. Written as DNA, the CDR3 is TGTGCCAGCAGTTTATCGGTCTCGGACAGGGGGCTTGTAAACACTGAAGCTTTCTTT.

This chain links TRBV20-1 with TRBJ1-6; tentative D call: TRBD1 (6 bases). The CDR3 is 15 amino acids. Trimming shortened V by 1 base and J by 5 bases, and 12 bases separated the two germline ends. Germline CDR1 is DFQATT and CDR2 is SNEGSKA (reference sequence). CDR3 loop: CSARGGTPHNSPLHF. CDR3 bases: TGCAGTGCTAGAGGGGGGACACCTCATAATTCACCCCTCCACTTT.

The chain has TRBV4-3 and TRBJ1-4; D is perhaps TRBD1 (5 bases). Germline V lookup: CDR1 LGHNA, CDR2 YSLEER. Trimming pared 0 bases from V and 9 bases from J, leaving 14 bases between. This CDR3 has 15 amino acids. CDR3 residues: CASSQEDRDGKKLFF. Here the CDR3 DNA reads TGCGCCAGCAGCCAAGAAGACAGAGATGGTAAAAAACTGTTTTTT.

V and J are TRBV7-9 and TRBJ1-2, with D hard to call. Per germline, CDR1 SEHNR and CDR2 FQNEAQ (reference sequence). Trimming pared 1 base from V and 8 bases from J, leaving 11 bases between. This CDR3 contains 13 residues. CDR3 coding DNA: TGTGCCAGCAGCTTAGAGAACCCTACCGGCTACACCTTC. It translates to CASSLENPTGYTF.

In regard to this clonotype: The junction shows a germline mismatch at one end, possibly a read error. In DNA, the CDR3 is TGCAGTGTCGAAACAGGATCCCTCTACGAGCGGTACTTC. This gives the protein CSVETGSLYERYF. This chain connects TRBV20-1 to TRBJ2-7, with a weak D call TRBD1 (5 bases). The CDR3 totals 13 residues. The V gene's germline CDR1 is DFQATT and CDR2 SNEGSKA (reference sequence).

This clonotype was found a few times. The rearrangement links TRBV20-1 to TRBJ2-3, with D perhaps TRBD1 or TRBD2 (5 bases each). Trimming took off 6 bases at V and 4 bases at J, with 20 bases between the two ends. CDR1 is DFQATT, CDR2 SNEGSKA, per germline (reference sequence). CDR3 length equals 15 residues. The CDR3 sequence: CSASGLRGGSDTQYF. The DNA for the CDR3 is TGCAGTGCCTCAGGACTGAGGGGTGGTTCAGATACGCAGTATTTT.

The chain couples TRBV12-3 or TRBV12-4 to TRBJ1-2, with a tentative D call TRBD1 (6 bases). The CDR3 totals 13 residues. V was clipped by 4 bases and J by 8 bases, with 14 bases between them. CDR3 sequence (DNA): TGTGCCAGCAGTTCGCGGACAGCTGAAGGCTACACCTTC. Amino acid sequence: CASSSRTAEGYTF.

This chain links TRBV6-5 with TRBJ2-5; possibly TRBD1 for D (6 bases). The V gene lost 5 bases and the J gene lost 4 bases, with 11 bases spanning the gap. CDR3 length equals 13 residues. The germline V gene encodes CDR1 MNHEY and CDR2 SVGAGI. CDR3 nucleotides: TGTGCCAGCAGTAAAGGGGGACGAGAGACCCAGTACTTC. Protein sequence: CASSKGGRETQYF.

The chain combines TRBV2 with TRBJ2-3; no clear D gene. There are 14 residues in the CDR3. Trimming took off 3 bases at V and 4 bases at J, with 11 bases between the two ends. Germline CDR1 is SNHLY and CDR2 is FYNNEI. CDR3 sequence reads: CASSDWPAADTQYF. CDR3 DNA sequence: TGTGCCAGCAGTGATTGGCCGGCGGCAGATACGCAGTATTTT.

V usage is TRBV20-1 and J usage is TRBJ1-1; 8 bases are shared with TRBD1. The CDR3 consists of 12 residues. The V segment lost 4 bases and the J segment 3 bases; nucleotides outside the gene matches: 1. Germline lookup yields CDR1 DFQATT and CDR2 SNEGSKA (reference sequence). CDR3 amino acids: CSAMDRDTEAFF. The CDR3 DNA follows: TGCAGTGCTATGGACAGGGACACTGAAGCTTTCTTT.

This clonotype has just a few counts. DNA for the CDR3: TGTGCCAGCAGCCCACCGTGGGTTCCTGAAGCTTTCTTT. Protein product: CASSPPWVPEAFF. The chain links TRBV7-2 to TRBJ1-1, with D unclear. The CDR3 runs 13 residues. CDR1 SGHTA and CDR2 FQGNSA come from the germline V gene. V lost 5 bases and J lost 6, with 13 bases in between. Full variable domain (missing parts from reference TRBV7-2 and TRBJ1-1): GAGVSQSPSNKVTEKGKDVELRCDPISGHTALYWYRQSLGQGLEFLIYFQGNSAPDKSGLPSDRFSAERTGGSVSTLTIQRTQQEDSAVYLCASSPPWVPEAFFGQGTRLTVV.

The table lists this clonotype with a few counts. V gene TRBV7-2 combines with J gene TRBJ1-3, with D maybe TRBD1 (6 bases). Trimming took 6 bases from V and 2 from J, leaving 11 bases between them. This CDR3 contains 14 residues. CDR1 is SGHTA and CDR2 is FQGNSA in the germline V gene. In nucleotides, the CDR3 is TGTGCCAGCAGTCGACAGGTGCCTGGAAACACCATATATTTT. Its protein product is CASSRQVPGNTIYF.